This T cell receptor (beta chain) comes out of a study of OX40 agonist ivuxolimab in advanced cancers. CDR3 length equals 11 residues. The V end was cut by 5 bases, the J end by 7 bases, with 8 bases between. Germline-derived CDR1 and CDR2 are LNHDA and SQIVND (reference sequence). This clone came up a few times. Repertoires were generated with immunoSEQ multiplex PCR, while TCRdb's copy carries only in-frame clones and drops some. The sample shows around 72,000 clones, about 85% of them seen only once. V and J are TRBV19 and TRBJ1-1, with D hard to call. This specimen was CD4+ or CD8+ T cells sorted from blood, taken in a trial of the OX40 agonist ivuxolimab. The source of this sequence is an adult with an advanced solid tumor such as melanoma, head and neck, liver or kidney cancer. Written as DNA, the CDR3 is TGTGCCAGTAGTTCCGTCAGTGAAGCTTTCTTT. It encodes CASSSVSEAFF.